This TCR beta chain was retrieved from a study of blood T cell repertoires in COVID-19. Study as a whole: Samples of COVID-19 (acute and convalescent) were obtained from the United States, Italy and Spain. T cells, B-cell-depleted T cells, or PBMCs supplied cDNA or gDNA.

Trimming took 1 base from V and 2 from J, leaving 18 bases between them. The CDR3 consists of 18 residues. Germline CDR1 and CDR2: MGHRA and YSYEKL. Original processing notes: Amplification with reference gene primers provided the estimates of nucleated cell counts. The protocol was immunoSEQ multiplex PCR, while the TCRdb copy is restricted to in-frame clones and leaves out a portion. That table supplies the V and J calls and clone size; D and trimming were determined from the DNA. The data hold approximately 160,000 clones, with roughly 81% observed a single time. Sequencing was done on a sample of peripheral blood. This clonotype was obtained from a man between 35 and 55 years old who had recovered from COVID-19. The rearrangement joins TRBV4-1 to TRBJ1-5, with D tentatively TRBD1 (5 bases). The CDR3, as DNA: TGCGCCAGCAGCCAAGCTGGAATGTTCAGGGAGGGCAATCAGCCCCAGCATTTT. Protein: CASSQAGMFREGNQPQHF.